Listed here is a single TCR beta chain. The V gene's germline CDR1 is LGHDT and CDR2 YNNKEL (reference sequence). Trimming took 4 bases from V and 10 from J, leaving 11 bases between them. This CDR3 spans 13 amino acids. This record comes from a study of blood T cell repertoires in COVID-19. Overall study: Collection of acute and convalescent COVID-19 samples took place in the United States, Italy and Spain. T cells, B-cell-depleted T cells, or PBMCs supplied cDNA or gDNA.

As processed by the authors: For nucleated cells, counts were estimated from reference gene primer amplification. TCRdb keeps only in-frame clones here, not all; method: immunoSEQ multiplex PCR. V and J calls and clone size are as listed in that table; D and trimming were resolved from the DNA. The sample has over 85,000 clones, 65% to 90% seen once. The gene calls are TRBV3-1 (or the pseudogene TRBV3-2) and TRBJ1-6, with D unclear. The sequence was obtained from a woman of 80 years or more with acute or convalescent COVID-19. The sequenced material came from peripheral blood. CDR3 sequence (DNA): TGTGCCAGCAGCCTATCGGGATCCTCACCCCTCCACTTT. Amino acid sequence: CASSLSGSSPLHF.